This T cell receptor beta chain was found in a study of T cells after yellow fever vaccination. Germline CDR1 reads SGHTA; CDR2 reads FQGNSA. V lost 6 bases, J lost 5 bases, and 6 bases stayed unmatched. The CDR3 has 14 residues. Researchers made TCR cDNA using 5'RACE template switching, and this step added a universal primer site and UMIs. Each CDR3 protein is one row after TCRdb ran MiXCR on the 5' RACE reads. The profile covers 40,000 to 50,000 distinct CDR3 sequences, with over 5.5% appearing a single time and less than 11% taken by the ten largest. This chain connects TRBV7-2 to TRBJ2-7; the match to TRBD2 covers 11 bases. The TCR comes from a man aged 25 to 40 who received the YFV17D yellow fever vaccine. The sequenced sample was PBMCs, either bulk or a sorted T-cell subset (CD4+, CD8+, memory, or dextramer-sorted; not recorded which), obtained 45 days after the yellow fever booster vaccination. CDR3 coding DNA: TGTGCCAGCAGAGTAGCGGGAGGGCGGAACGAGCAGTACTTC. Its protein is CASRVAGGRNEQYF.